The clone carrying this T cell receptor beta chain was counted once. Its antigen is still unknown. The V gene lost 0 bases and the J gene lost 5 bases, with 10 bases spanning the gap. This CDR3 region has 13 residues. Germline lookup yields CDR1 GTSNPN and CDR2 SVGIG (reference sequence). The PCR used 60 Vbeta and 13 Jbeta primers. Data came from immunoSEQ multiplex PCR; TCRdb stores just in-frame clones and leaves some out. This sample has about 96,000 clones, with around four fifths found just once. This record belongs to a study of cytomegalovirus exposure and HLA in healthy donors. At the level of the study: Unique TCRs numbering approximately 81 million, obtained from HLA-typed donors, made up an early data release.

Findings and limits, study-wide: Indistinguishability led to the exclusion of some V segments, TRBV6-2 and TRBV6-3 included. Immune exposure information available was restricted to CMV serostatus. While the bulk of TCR sequences proved rare, some public TCRs turned up in many donors.

Sequenced input: PBMCs. The V gene is TRBV30, the J gene TRBJ1-2; perhaps TRBD1 as D (6 bases). The receptor was derived from a man in his fifties in good health and CMV-seropositive. CDR3 protein: CAWSVQRGYGYTF. CDR3 sequence (DNA): TGTGCCTGGAGTGTACAGAGGGGGTATGGCTACACCTTC.